A single sample is the source of the 10 T cell receptor beta chains below, sequenced in a study of CD8+CD57+ T cells in acquired aplastic anemia. Researchers used genomic DNA as the template to profile TCR beta VDJ and CDR3. TCRdb ran MiXCR on the reads and lists one entry per CDR3 protein. This table holds approximately 200,000 distinct CDR3 sequences, under 65% found once. Sequenced material: sorted CD4+, CD8+, or CD8+CD57+ T cells (not recorded which) from PBMCs. Source of these receptors: a human donor in good health.

The genes are TRBV6-6 and TRBJ2-7; a possible D gene is TRBD1 (6 bases). This CDR3 spans 12 amino acids. V was shortened by 5 bases and J by 3 bases, with 8 bases between the two germline ends. Germline values: CDR1 MNHNY, CDR2 SVGAGI (reference sequence). CDR3 DNA sequence: TGTGCCAGCAGTAGGGACATCTACGAGCAGTACTTC. Protein product: CASSRDIYEQYF.

This chain connects TRBV30 to TRBJ1-2; TRBD1 aligns across 7 bases. With V trimmed by 8 bases and J by 3 bases, 6 bases remained unmatched. The CDR3 contains 12 residues. Germline assignment: CDR1 GTSNPN and CDR2 SVGIG (reference sequence). The CDR3 protein is CARPDRDYGYTF. CDR3 nucleotides: TGTGCCCGACCCGACAGGGACTATGGCTACACCTTC.

As to this clonotype: Sequence at one end of the junction differs from germline and may be a read error. This rearrangement joins TRBV13 to TRBJ1-1; the D is unclear. Germline V gives CDR1 PRHDT, CDR2 FYEKMQ (reference sequence). The CDR3 runs 12 residues. The CDR3 DNA follows: TGTGCCAGCAGCGAGGCAGAGGATGAAGCGTTCTTT. Amino acids: CASSEAEDEAFF.

The chain links TRBV10-3 to TRBJ2-7; D is uncertain. CDR1 is ENHRY and CDR2 is SYGVKD in the germline V gene. The CDR3 length is 12 residues. Between the trimmed V and J ends, which lost 6 bases and 3 bases, there was a span of 9 bases. The CDR3 DNA follows: TGTGCCATCAGGGAGAGCTACTACGAGCAGTACTTC. Translating gives CAIRESYYEQYF.

This clonotype was recorded once. V usage is TRBV25-1 and J usage is TRBJ2-1; TRBD1 matches at 10 bases. The CDR3 has 14 amino acids. After removal of 8 bases from V and 8 bases from J, the junction contained 9 bases not matched to a gene. Germline values: CDR1 MGHDK, CDR2 SYGVNS. The CDR3: CASGGTGDVYEQFF. Written as DNA, the CDR3 is TGTGCCAGCGGGGGGACAGGGGATGTCTATGAGCAGTTCTTC.

V usage is TRBV7-2 and J usage is TRBJ1-2, with a tentative D call TRBD1 (6 bases). The germline V gene has CDR1 SGHTA and CDR2 FQGNSA. V lost 6 bases, J lost 7 bases, and 12 bases lay in between. The CDR3 is 12 amino acids. The CDR3: CASRVGAGGYTF. The CDR3 nucleotides are TGTGCCAGCAGGGTGGGGGCTGGTGGCTACACCTTC.

This clonotype was counted a few times. V and J are TRBV7-8 and TRBJ2-3; D is ambiguous. The CDR3 is 13 residues long. V dropped 2 bases and J dropped 5 bases, with 8 bases sitting between them. The V gene's germline CDR1 is SGHVS and CDR2 FQNEAQ. In DNA, the CDR3 is TGTGCCAGCAGCTTATGGATCGGAGATACGCAGTATTTT. Translation: CASSLWIGDTQYF.

This clonotype was found once. This chain links TRBV5-6 with TRBJ1-1, with unresolved D. V was clipped by 4 bases and J by 0 bases, with 7 bases between them. Germline V gene lookup returns CDR1 SGHDT and CDR2 YYEEEE. The CDR3 is 13 amino acids. Here the CDR3 reads CASSGGMNTEAFF. CDR3 coding DNA: TGTGCCAGCAGCGGCGGGATGAACACTGAAGCTTTCTTT. Using reference TRBV5-6 and TRBJ1-1 for the parts outside the CDR3, the full variable domain is DAGVTQSPTHLIKTRGQQVTLRCSPKSGHDTVSWYQQALGQGPQFIFQYYEEEERQRGNFPDRFSGHQFPNYSSELNVNALLLGDSALYLCASSGGMNTEAFFGQGTRLTVV.

The chain has TRBV10-3 and TRBJ2-2; D gene uncertain. This CDR3 is built from 10 residues. Germline assignment: CDR1 ENHRY and CDR2 SYGVKD. Trimming took off 7 bases at V and 7 bases at J, with 4 bases between the two ends. Here the CDR3 reads CAINGGELFF. For the CDR3, the DNA is TGTGCCATCAACGGCGGGGAGCTGTTTTTT.

The chain carries TRBV7-3 and TRBJ2-5; TRBD2 agrees at 8 bases. CDR1 is SGHTA, CDR2 FQGTGA, per germline. This CDR3 region has 17 residues. The V segment lost 8 bases and the J segment 5 bases; nucleotides outside the gene matches: 19. The CDR3 DNA is TGTGCCAGCCTGGGGATCAACAGCGGGAGTATAGGGGAGACCCAGTACTTC. Translation: CASLGINSGSIGETQYF.